This T cell receptor beta chain was sequenced in a study of CD8+CD57+ T cells in acquired aplastic anemia. Study-wide context: The average for DNA from sorted CD4+ and CD8+ cells was about 3.3 ug.

Investigators profiled TCR beta VDJ and CDR3 from genomic DNA template. In TCRdb, the reads were re-called with MiXCR into one record per CDR3 protein. The sample lists 150,000 to 180,000 distinct CDR3 sequences; about 48% were seen once. Findings and limits, study-wide: Any difference that existed in CD8+ Simpson's diversity between patients and controls was not significant. Around 30 sequences, all CD8+ CDR3, were shared between patients and controls.

Before being chosen for sequencing, patients had shown CD8+CD57+ cell expansion by flow cytometry. Diagnosis of severe acquired aplastic anemia applied to all patients. Unmatched junction bases numbered 5, after V lost 10 bases and J lost 5 bases. Germline V gene lookup returns CDR1 MNHNS and CDR2 SASEGT. CDR3 length equals 11 residues. In the case of this clonotype: Its antigen is currently unknown.

The TCR comes from a human donor with aplastic anemia. This chain connects TRBV6-1 to TRBJ2-7; 7 positions match TRBD1. Sample: sorted CD4+, CD8+, or CD8+CD57+ T cells (not recorded which) from PBMCs. CDR3 in amino acids: CATQTGNEQYF. The DNA of the CDR3 is TGTGCCACCCAGACAGGGAACGAGCAGTACTTC.